This TCR beta chain was identified in a study of T cell changes during pregnancy in multiple sclerosis (dated by TCRdb to between 2018 and 2021). Regarding the complete study: Changes in the T cell repertoire over the course of pregnancy were examined in this study in women with multiple sclerosis.

The method was the immunoSEQ multiplex PCR assay. This is the immuneACCESS table as TCRdb keeps it, with only in-frame sequences that have V and J called. A part of the clones is gone; compared with another copy, unresolved V genes explain less than half, and the rest is unexplained. A total of under 50,000 clones appear in this sample, over 85% of them only once. The top ten clonotypes cover 0.56% of the sample. Trimming takes 3 bases from V and 8 bases from J, and the germline ends sit 16 bases apart. From cysteine to phenylalanine, the CDR3 is 14 amino acids long. The kept DNA is CDR3 alone, 42 bases in frame from the first base. CDR1 MGHRA and CDR2 YSYEKL are derived from the germline V gene. Concerning this clone: The antigen this receptor binds is unknown. Base quality data are lacking; no much larger clone is found one base away.

The sequence is built from TRBV4-1 and TRBJ1-2; 6 matching bases give a weak D call of TRBD1. The clonotype comes from a female donor with multiple sclerosis, enrolled in a pregnancy study. The sequenced sample was CD4+ T cells from peripheral blood mononuclear cells, obtained before pregnancy. The nucleotides are TGCGCCAGCAGCCAGGTCAACAGGGCTCGGGGCTACACCTTC. Its amino acids are CASSQVNRARGYTF.